This TCR beta chain was documented in a study of T cell responses to AZD1222 COVID-19 vaccine. Findings and caveats of the study: Every sample of the repertoires postdated the peak T cell response. Possibly, clonal diversity was underestimated; donors were largely white British and included more females.

Using immunoSEQ multiplex PCR, the repertoire was profiled, and TCRdb retains in-frame clones only, with some absent. The data contain 150,000 to 200,000 clones, about nine tenths of them seen just once; the ten biggest clones take up around 1.2%. To note about this clone: Antigen unknown.

The V and J ends lost 4 bases and 1 base respectively, with 2 bases between them. The CDR3 sequence is 11 residues long. CDR1 SGHDN and CDR2 FVKESK come from the germline V gene. This chain links TRBV14 with TRBJ2-7; D unresolved. The TCR originated in an adult who received the AZD1222 COVID-19 vaccine. The material sequenced was peripheral blood, taken 28 days after the second AZD1222 dose. CDR3 DNA: TGTGCCAGCAGCCTATCCTACGAGCAGTACTTC. Amino acid sequence: CASSLSYEQYF.